The 13 T cell receptor beta chains below were found in one sample sequenced in a study of shared clonotypes between healthy human individuals. Repertoires were generated with immunoSEQ multiplex PCR, while TCRdb's copy carries only in-frame clones and drops some. The table lists about 710,000 clones, just under 75% of them singletons. The sample taken for sequencing was memory CD4+ T cells sorted from blood. Subset: CD45RA-negative fraction. These receptors all come from a woman in her 30s in good health.

V is TRBV10-2 and J is TRBJ2-5; D unresolved. Trimming took off 0 bases at V and 5 bases at J, with 7 bases between the two ends. Per the germline V gene, CDR1 is WSHSY and CDR2 is SAAADI. The CDR3 is 13 amino acids. The CDR3 nucleotides are TGCGCCAGCAGTGAGTCGAATCTGGAGACCCAGTACTTC. Encoded protein: CASSESNLETQYF.

The genes are TRBV28 and TRBJ2-7; 11 bases fit TRBD1. This CDR3 has 15 amino acids. Germline V gives CDR1 MDHEN, CDR2 SYDVKM. J lost 4 bases, V lost 5 bases, and 7 bases had no gene match. CDR3 DNA sequence: TGTGCCAGCAGTCTACCCGGGACAGGGGGTTACGAGCAGTACTTC. This sequence encodes CASSLPGTGGYEQYF.

The chain couples TRBV25-1 to TRBJ1-1; 9 bases agree with TRBD1. Germline V gives CDR1 MGHDK, CDR2 SYGVNS. With V trimmed by 3 bases and J by 6 bases, 14 bases remained unmatched. This CDR3 spans 17 amino acids. CDR3 nucleotide sequence: TGTGCCAGCAGTGACGGCCGGGGACAGGGATTTTCGGCTGAAGCTTTCTTT. This translates into CASSDGRGQGFSAEAFF.

The chain has TRBV6-4 and TRBJ2-3, with 8 nucleotides matching TRBD1. Germline V gene sequence: CDR1 MRHNA, CDR2 SNTAGT. CDR3 size: 16 residues. V was pared by 0 bases and J by 4 bases, with 6 bases of the junction left unmatched. The DNA of the CDR3 is TGTGCCAGCAGTGACTCGAATTCAGGGGGCGCAGATACGCAGTATTTT. Amino acids: CASSDSNSGGADTQYF.

There are a few counts of this clone. The rearrangement uses TRBV7-2 and TRBJ1-3; a weak D match, TRBD1 (5 bases). With 2 bases removed from V and 5 bases from J, the gap between germline ends came to 13 bases. The CDR3 has 15 residues. Germline lookup yields CDR1 SGHTA and CDR2 FQGNSA. The CDR3 sequence is CASSLRAAGRNTIYF. CDR3 in DNA: TGTGCCAGCAGCTTAAGGGCGGCAGGGAGAAACACCATATATTTT.

The gene calls are TRBV4-1 and TRBJ2-7, with 11 bases matching TRBD1. Per the germline V gene, CDR1 is MGHRA and CDR2 is YSYEKL. The CDR3 loop spans 14 amino acids. J was trimmed by 6 bases and V by 3 bases; bases with no gene match: 4. The CDR3 DNA reads as TGCGCCAGCAGCCACCTGGGACAGGGGGTCGAGCAGTACTTC. Amino acid sequence: CASSHLGQGVEQYF.

The chain uses TRBV28 and TRBJ1-2; 12 bases agree with TRBD1. J was trimmed by 6 bases and V by 8 bases; bases with no gene match: 10. CDR1 is MDHEN and CDR2 is SYDVKM in the germline V gene. The CDR3 covers 15 residues. CDR3 amino acids: CASRDRGRSGNGYTF. CDR3 nucleotides: TGTGCCAGCCGGGACAGGGGGCGTTCTGGGAATGGCTACACCTTC.

Worth noting for this clone: Distinct nucleotide sequences in the sample also encode this CDR3. The chain links TRBV19 to TRBJ1-5; D not certain. Germline V gene sequence: CDR1 LNHDA, CDR2 SQIVND (reference sequence). Trimming pared 3 bases from V and 3 bases from J, leaving 12 bases between. The length of the CDR3 is 15 residues. CDR3 region: CASSIRGGDNQPQHF. CDR3 nucleotide sequence: TGTGCCAGTAGTATCCGGGGAGGAGACAATCAGCCCCAGCATTTT.

This chain connects TRBV5-6 to TRBJ2-7; TRBD2 matches 7 bases. After removal of 4 bases from V and 0 bases from J, the junction contained 7 bases not matched to a gene. CDR3 length equals 15 residues. The germline V gene has CDR1 SGHDT and CDR2 YYEEEE. The CDR3, as DNA: TGTGCCAGCAGCATTAGCGGGCCGAGCTCCTACGAGCAGTACTTC. Protein: CASSISGPSSYEQYF.

The J gene is TRBJ2-3, the V gene TRBV15; D unresolved. Trimming stripped 2 bases from V and 1 base from J, with 22 bases between. Germline values: CDR1 LNHNV, CDR2 YYDKDF (reference sequence). CDR3 length equals 19 residues. The CDR3 bases are TGTGCCACCAGCAGAATCACCCATCCTCTCGGCGGAGGCACAGATACGCAGTATTTT. This sequence encodes CATSRITHPLGGGTDTQYF.

This chain joins TRBV5-1 and TRBJ2-7, with 7 positions matching TRBD2. The CDR3 has 15 amino acids. After removal of 5 bases from V and 3 bases from J, the junction contained 11 bases not matched to a gene. Germline-derived CDR1 and CDR2 are SGHRS and YFSETQ. CDR3 loop: CASSYLGGSNYEQYF. For the CDR3, the DNA is TGCGCCAGCAGTTATCTTGGCGGGAGTAACTACGAGCAGTACTTC.

The J gene is TRBJ1-1, the V gene TRBV5-4, with D hard to call. V dropped 6 bases and J dropped 7 bases, with 10 bases sitting between them. The germline V gene has CDR1 SGHNT and CDR2 YYREEE (reference sequence). This CDR3 contains 11 residues. CDR3 nucleotide sequence: TGTGCCAGCACCGAAGAATATGAAGCTTTCTTT. This codes for CASTEEYEAFF.

This clone was detected once. The chain couples TRBV21-1 to TRBJ2-3; TRBD2, the D gene given by the table, was not confirmed from the DNA. TRBV21-1 is noted as a pseudogene. The CDR3 runs 13 residues. The CDR3: CASRAGVTDTQYF. The CDR3 DNA sequence: TGTGCCAGCCGAGCGGGAGTCACAGATACGCAGTATTTT.